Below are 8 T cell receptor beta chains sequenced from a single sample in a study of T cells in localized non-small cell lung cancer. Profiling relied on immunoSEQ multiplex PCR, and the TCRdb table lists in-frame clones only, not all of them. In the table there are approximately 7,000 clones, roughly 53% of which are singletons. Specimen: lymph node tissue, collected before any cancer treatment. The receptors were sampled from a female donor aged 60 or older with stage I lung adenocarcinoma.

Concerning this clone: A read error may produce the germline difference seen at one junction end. The CDR3 sequence: CASSRDRSFYGYTF. CDR3 nucleotides: TGTGCTAGCAGCAGGGACAGGTCGTTCTATGGCTACACCTTC. V and J are TRBV11-3 and TRBJ1-2; TRBD1 matches at 8 bases. Germline V gene data show CDR1 as SGHNT and CDR2 as YENEEA. CDR3 length equals 14 residues.

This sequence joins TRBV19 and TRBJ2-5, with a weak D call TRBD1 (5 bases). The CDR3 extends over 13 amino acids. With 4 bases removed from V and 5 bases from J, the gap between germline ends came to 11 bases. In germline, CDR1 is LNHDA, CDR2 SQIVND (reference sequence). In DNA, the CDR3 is TGTGCCAGTAGTAGGGCAGGGCTGGAGACCCAGTACTTC. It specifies CASSRAGLETQYF.

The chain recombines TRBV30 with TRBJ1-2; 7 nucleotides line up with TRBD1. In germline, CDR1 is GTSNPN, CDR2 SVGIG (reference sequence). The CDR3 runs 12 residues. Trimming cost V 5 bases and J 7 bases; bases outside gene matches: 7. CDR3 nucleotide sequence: TGTGCCTGGGGGCTGACAGGGACTGGCTACACCTTC. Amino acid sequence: CAWGLTGTGYTF.

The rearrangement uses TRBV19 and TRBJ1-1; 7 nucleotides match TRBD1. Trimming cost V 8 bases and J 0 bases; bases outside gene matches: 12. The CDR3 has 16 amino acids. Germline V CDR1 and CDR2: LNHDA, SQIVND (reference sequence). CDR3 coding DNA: TGTGCCAGTGGTCCAGGGGGACCAGGCCTGAACACTGAAGCTTTCTTT. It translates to CASGPGGPGLNTEAFF.

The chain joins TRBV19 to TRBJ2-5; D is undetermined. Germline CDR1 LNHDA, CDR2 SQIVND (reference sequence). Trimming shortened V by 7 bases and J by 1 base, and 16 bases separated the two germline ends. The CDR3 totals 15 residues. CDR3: CASTLGAGGQETQYF. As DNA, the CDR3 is TGTGCCAGTACCCTCGGTGCAGGCGGCCAAGAGACCCAGTACTTC.

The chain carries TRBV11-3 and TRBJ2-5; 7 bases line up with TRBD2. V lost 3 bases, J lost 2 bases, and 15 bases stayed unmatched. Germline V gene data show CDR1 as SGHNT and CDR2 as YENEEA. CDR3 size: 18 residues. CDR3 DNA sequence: TGTGCCAGCAGCTTGGCTATCCACTCCGGGGGGAATCAAGAGACCCAGTACTTC. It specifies CASSLAIHSGGNQETQYF.

CDR3 residues: CASARDRGSYEQYF. The DNA for the CDR3 is TGTGCCAGCGCCCGGGACAGGGGATCCTACGAGCAGTACTTC. The J gene is TRBJ2-7, the V gene TRBV11-3; 10 bases are a match to TRBD1. CDR1 and CDR2 (germline): SGHNT, YENEEA. V lost 8 bases to trimming and J lost 1 base; unmatched junction nucleotides: 5. This CDR3 has 14 amino acids. The complete variable domain, with remaining parts taken from reference TRBV11-3 and TRBJ2-7, reads EAGVVQSPRYKIIEKKQPVAFWCNPISGHNTLYWYLQNLGQGPELLIRYENEEAVDDSQLPKDRFSAERLKGVDSTLKIQPAELGDSAVYLCASARDRGSYEQYFGPGTRLTVT.

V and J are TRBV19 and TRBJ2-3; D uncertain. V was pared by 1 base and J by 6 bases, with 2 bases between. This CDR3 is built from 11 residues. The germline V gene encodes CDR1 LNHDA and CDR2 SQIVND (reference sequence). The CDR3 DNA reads TGTGCCAGTAGTATAGCGGATACGCAGTATTTT. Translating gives CASSIADTQYF. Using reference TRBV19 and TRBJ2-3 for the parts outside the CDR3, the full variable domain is DGGITQSPKYLFRKEGQNVTLSCEQNLNHDAMYWYRQDPGQGLRLIYYSQIVNDFQKGDIAEGYSVSREKKESFPLTVTSAQKNPTAFYLCASSIADTQYFGPGTRLTVL.